The 2 T cell receptor beta chains below all came from one sample that was sequenced in a study of blood T cell repertoires in COVID-19. The repertoire was sequenced with immunoSEQ multiplex PCR; TCRdb's copy has only in-frame clones and lacks some. The data contain roughly 150,000 clones, around 84% of them singletons. Sequenced input: peripheral blood. The receptor source for this set is a woman between 50 and 59 years old with acute or convalescent COVID-19.

To note about this clone: An end of the junction does not agree with germline; a read error may underlie this. The rearrangement uses TRBV10-3 and TRBJ2-5; D gene uncertain. The germline V gene has CDR1 ENHRY and CDR2 SYGVKD. The CDR3 is made up of 14 amino acids. The CDR3 bases are TGTGCCATCAGTGAGTCTCTGGCCCAAGAAACCCAGTACTTC. Its protein is CAISESLAQETQYF.

The chain is built from TRBV5-6 and TRBJ2-7, with TRBD2 identical over 12 bases. Looked up from germline, CDR1 is SGHDT and CDR2 is YYEEEE. Trimming took 4 bases from V and 6 from J; bases not matched to a gene: 8. CDR3 length: 15 residues. As DNA, the CDR3 is TGTGCCAGCAGCCCGTCGGCTAGCGGGAGGGCCGAGCAGTACTTC. Translation gives CASSPSASGRAEQYF.